This TCR beta chain was identified in a study of blood T cells in healthy people across ages. Next came a second PCR, run for about 7 to 12 cycles, which used a sample-barcoded 5' primer along with a J-beta primer mix. The template-switch adaptor was a 5' adaptor with 12 random nucleotides. It tagged each cDNA molecule. TCRdb used MiXCR to reprocess the 5' RACE reads, holding one entry per CDR3 protein. The sample lists under 950,000 distinct CDR3 sequences; 20% to 25% were seen once. The sequencing input was blood. The TCR comes from a man between 65 and 85 years old in good health.

This CDR3 reads CASSFSDRAMNTEAFF. The DNA for the CDR3 is TGTGCCAGCAGCTTCTCCGACAGGGCAATGAACACTGAAGCTTTCTTT. This chain joins TRBV5-6 and TRBJ1-1; TRBD1 aligns across 7 bases. The CDR3 loop spans 16 amino acids. Germline-derived CDR1 and CDR2 are SGHDT and YYEEEE. After removal of 2 bases from V and 0 bases from J, the junction contained 7 bases not matched to a gene.